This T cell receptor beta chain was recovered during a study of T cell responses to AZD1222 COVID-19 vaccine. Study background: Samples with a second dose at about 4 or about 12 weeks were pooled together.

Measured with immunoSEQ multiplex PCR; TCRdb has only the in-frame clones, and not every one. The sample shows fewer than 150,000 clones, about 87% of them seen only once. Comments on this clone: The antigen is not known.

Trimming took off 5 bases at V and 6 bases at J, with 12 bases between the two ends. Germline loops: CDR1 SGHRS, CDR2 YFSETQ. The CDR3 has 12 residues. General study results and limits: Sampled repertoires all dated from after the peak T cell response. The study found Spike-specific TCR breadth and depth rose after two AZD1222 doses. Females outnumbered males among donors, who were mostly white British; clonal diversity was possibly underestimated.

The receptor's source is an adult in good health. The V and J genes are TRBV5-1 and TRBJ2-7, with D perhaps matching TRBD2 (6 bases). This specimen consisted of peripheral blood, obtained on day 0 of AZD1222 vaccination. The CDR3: CASREPGGEQYF. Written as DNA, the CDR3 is TGCGCCAGCAGGGAGCCCGGGGGCGAGCAGTACTTC.